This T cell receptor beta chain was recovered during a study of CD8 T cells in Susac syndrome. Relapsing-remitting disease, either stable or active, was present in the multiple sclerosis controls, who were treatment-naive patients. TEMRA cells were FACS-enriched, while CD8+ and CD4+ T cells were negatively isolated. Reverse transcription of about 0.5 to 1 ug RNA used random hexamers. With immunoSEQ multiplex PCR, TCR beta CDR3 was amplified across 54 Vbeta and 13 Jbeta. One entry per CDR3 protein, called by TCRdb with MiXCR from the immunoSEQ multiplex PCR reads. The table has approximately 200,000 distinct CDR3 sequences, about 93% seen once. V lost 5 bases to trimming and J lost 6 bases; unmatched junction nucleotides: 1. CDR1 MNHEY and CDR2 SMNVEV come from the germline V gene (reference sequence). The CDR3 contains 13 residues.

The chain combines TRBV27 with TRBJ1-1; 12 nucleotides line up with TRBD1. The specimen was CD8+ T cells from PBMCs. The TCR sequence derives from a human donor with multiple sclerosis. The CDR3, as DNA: TGTGCCAGCAGTGGGACAGGGGGCCCTGAAGCTTTCTTT. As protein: CASSGTGGPEAFF.